Listed below are T cell receptor beta chains from one sample, sequenced in a study of spatial heterogeneity in lung cancer. A single record per CDR3 protein comes from TCRdb applying MiXCR to the 5' RACE reads. The profile shows 40,000 or so distinct CDR3 sequences, around 3.1% of them singletons. The sequencing here drew on normal lung tissue next to the tumor, taken at surgery. The receptors come from a male donor with early-stage non-small cell lung cancer. The CDR3 runs from the conserved cysteine through the conserved F or W. The D gene is left open where the match is weak. Where a row states a size, it is once, few, many or the class of an expanded clone; other rows omit it.

j_call clone_size v_call d_call cdr3_nt cdr3_aa
TRBJ2-5 many TRBV6-2/TRBV6-3 TRBD2 TGTGCCAGCAGTTACCAGCGGGGCGATGTACAAGAGACCCAGTACTTC CASSYQRGDVQETQYF
TRBJ1-1 many TRBV7-3 - TGTGCCAGCAGCAAGACAGCCAACACTGAAGCTTTCTTT CASSKTANTEAFF
TRBJ2-3 - TRBV12-3/TRBV12-4 - TGTGCCAGCAGTTTTATGGAGCGTACGCAGTATTTT CASSFMERTQYF
TRBJ2-1 many TRBV20-1 - TGCAGTGCTAGAGAGGTTGTAGGCAATGAGCAGTTCTTC CSAREVVGNEQFF
TRBJ2-1 many TRBV9 TRBD1 TGTGCCAGCAGCGCCGCCGGGACAGGGTACAATGAGCAGTTCTTC CASSAAGTGYNEQFF
TRBJ1-1 many TRBV14 - TGTGCCAGCAGCCGGACTCTGCTGGGAGCTTTCTTT CASSRTLLGAFF
TRBJ2-7 many TRBV27 - TGTGCCAGCAGTCCGAGATACGGGAGCGAGCAGTACTTC CASSPRYGSEQYF
TRBJ2-1 many TRBV7-3 - TGTGCCAGCAGCTTAAGTCGAGAGGGAAGGGTGTTCTTC CASSLSREGRVFF
TRBJ2-7 many TRBV27 TRBD1 TGTGCCAGCAGTTTTGGGACAGCGTACGAGCAGTACTTC CASSFGTAYEQYF
TRBJ1-1 many TRBV6-1 - TGTGCCAGCAGTGAAATTAGGACTGAAGCTTTCTTT CASSEIRTEAFF
TRBJ2-5 many TRBV29-1 - TGCAGCGCTCCCACGGAGACAGGAAACCCCACAGAGACCCAGTACTTC CSAPTETGNPTETQYF
TRBJ1-6 many TRBV6-2/TRBV6-3 TRBD1 TGTGCCAGCAGTTACTCCGGGACAGGGGATTCACCCCTCCACTTT CASSYSGTGDSPLHF
TRBJ1-1 - TRBV4-1 - TGCGCCAGCAGCCAAGATCAACAGGCCTGGAAGAACACTGAAGCTTTCTTT CASSQDQQAWKNTEAFF
TRBJ2-3 many TRBV29-1 - TGCAGCGGGGGGGTCCGGGAAACAGATACGCAGTATTTT CSGGVRETDTQYF
TRBJ2-3 many TRBV7-2 TRBD2 TGTGCCAGCAGCCTGGGGAGGGCGGATACGCAGTATTTT CASSLGRADTQYF
TRBJ2-5 few TRBV30 - TGTGCCTGGAGCGCTCAGGAGACCCAGTACTTC CAWSAQETQYF
TRBJ2-7 medium-sized TRBV3-1 - TGTGCCAGCAGCCCAGCTATAGGGATCTCCTACGAGCAGTACTTC CASSPAIGISYEQYF
TRBJ2-7 many TRBV3-1 - TGTGCCAGCAGTATGAACACTGTGGTCTACGAGCAGTACTTC CASSMNTVVYEQYF
TRBJ2-3 few TRBV28 - TGTGCCAGCACCGCCCCATCCTCTACGCAGTATTTT CASTAPSSTQYF
TRBJ1-2 many TRBV29-1 - TGCAGCGTTGACAGAGATGGCTACACCTTC CSVDRDGYTF
TRBJ2-7 many TRBV4-1 - TGCGCCAGCAGCCGAACCCCCGGGTTCTCAAACTACGAGCAGTACTTC CASSRTPGFSNYEQYF
TRBJ1-1 many TRBV28 - TGTGCCAGCAGCATGGACATGGTTGCTTTCTTT CASSMDMVAFF
TRBJ2-1 many TRBV29-1 TRBD1 TGCAGCGTTGGTCCCAGGGGGTCGGAACAGTTCTTC CSVGPRGSEQFF
TRBJ2-2 few TRBV4-3 - TGCGCCAGCAGCCAAGGGACTCACACCGGGGAGCTGTTTTTT CASSQGTHTGELFF
TRBJ1-2 many TRBV28 - TGTGCCAGCAGTTCCCCGGCCCAGGGGTTTGGCTACACCTTC CASSSPAQGFGYTF
TRBJ2-5 many TRBV29-1 - TGCAGCGCCAGGGGGGTGGAGACCCAGTACTTC CSARGVETQYF
TRBJ2-7 many TRBV6-2/TRBV6-3 - TGTGCCAGCAGTTACAGCAGCTCCCCTAACGAGCAGTACTTC CASSYSSSPNEQYF
TRBJ1-1 many TRBV28 TRBD1 TGTGCCAGCAGTAGACAGGGTCTGGGCACTGAAGCTTTCTTT CASSRQGLGTEAFF
TRBJ2-7 many TRBV20-1 TRBD2 TGCAGTGCTAGTGGGGGACTAGCGGGAGTCTACGAGCAGTACTTC CSASGGLAGVYEQYF
TRBJ1-2 many TRBV7-2 - TGTGCCAGCAGCCCCAGGGATGGCTACACCTTC CASSPRDGYTF
TRBJ2-5 - TRBV6-1 TRBD2 TGTGCCAGCAAGGATAGGACTAGCGGGAGTAGCTTTGTAGAGACCCAGTACTTC CASKDRTSGSSFVETQYF
TRBJ2-2 many TRBV28 - TGTGCCAGCAGTTTAATCCAGGGGAACACCGGGGAGCTGTTTTTT CASSLIQGNTGELFF
TRBJ1-5 many TRBV5-1 - TGCGCCAGCAGCCAGACACCACCCAGCAATCAGCCCCAGCATTTT CASSQTPPSNQPQHF
TRBJ1-2 many TRBV30 - TGTGCCTGGAGTGTAGGGGGATCCTATGGCTACACCTTC CAWSVGGSYGYTF
TRBJ2-3 many TRBV20-1 TRBD1 TGCAGTGAAAGACAGGGGGGGAACACAGATACGCAGTATTTT CSERQGGNTDTQYF
TRBJ1-3 many TRBV6-5 - TGTGCCAGCAAGGAGTATGGGAACAGAAACACCATATATTTT CASKEYGNRNTIYF
TRBJ2-7 many TRBV5-1 TRBD1 TGCGCCAGCAGCTTACAGGGGGCAGAGAACGAGCAGTACTTC CASSLQGAENEQYF
TRBJ2-1 many TRBV24-1 - TGTGCCACCAGTGATTTTCAGGGAGCTTTCTACAATGAGCAGTTCTTC CATSDFQGAFYNEQFF
TRBJ2-7 many TRBV5-6 - TGTGCCAGCAGCTTGACAGTCGCCTACGAGCAGTACTTC CASSLTVAYEQYF
TRBJ2-1 many TRBV28 TRBD2 TGTGCCAGCAGTTTCAACGCCGGCGGGAGTAAAAATGAGCAGTTCTTC CASSFNAGGSKNEQFF
TRBJ1-4 many TRBV27 - TGTGCCAGCAGTTTATCGGGCGGCCCTAATGAAAAACTGTTTTTT CASSLSGGPNEKLFF
TRBJ2-1 many TRBV6-1 TRBD2 TGTGCCAGCAGTGTCTTTCTAGCGGGTGGCTACAATGAGCAGTTCTTC CASSVFLAGGYNEQFF
TRBJ1-1 many TRBV2 TRBD1 TGTGCCAGCAGTCTGCAGGGGGCCGAGACTGAAGCTTTCTTT CASSLQGAETEAFF
TRBJ1-2 - TRBV29-1 TRBD1 TGCAGCGCCAGACAGGGGAACTATGGCTACACCTTC CSARQGNYGYTF
TRBJ1-6 many TRBV9 - TGTGCCAGCAGCGTAGGCCAAGAGTATTCACCCCTCCACTTT CASSVGQEYSPLHF
TRBJ1-2 many TRBV12-3/TRBV12-4 TRBD1 TGTGCCAGCAGTCCTCGGACAGGGCTAGACTATGGCTACACCTTC CASSPRTGLDYGYTF
TRBJ1-5 many TRBV21-1 - TGTGCCAGCAGGACCATAGAGGGGAGCAATCAGCCCCAGCATTTT CASRTIEGSNQPQHF
TRBJ2-3 many TRBV5-1 TRBD2 TGCGCCAGCAGCTTGGGAGCGGGAGACGATACGCAGTATTTT CASSLGAGDDTQYF
TRBJ1-3 few TRBV6-2/TRBV6-3 - TGTGCCAGCAGTTACTCGATGGCCTCTGGAAACACCATATATTTT CASSYSMASGNTIYF
TRBJ2-7 many TRBV5-1 TRBD1 TGCGCCAGCAGCTTGGAGACAGGGGGATACTACGAGCAGTACTTC CASSLETGGYYEQYF
TRBJ2-5 many TRBV12-3/TRBV12-4 - TGTGCCAGCAGTATGGGACTGCAAGAGACCCAGTACTTC CASSMGLQETQYF
TRBJ2-3 many TRBV7-2 - TGTGCCAGCAGCTTCCGGTCTGGCGGTCCAGATACGCAGTATTTT CASSFRSGGPDTQYF
TRBJ2-3 many TRBV18 - TGTGCCAGCTCACCTACGGCAGGGGATTTCACAGATACGCAGTATTTT CASSPTAGDFTDTQYF
TRBJ2-2 many TRBV5-4 - TGTGCCAGCAGCCACCCTTCAACGGCCGTACCCGGGGAGCTGTTTTTT CASSHPSTAVPGELFF
TRBJ2-1 many TRBV11-3 - TGTGCCAGCAGCTTAGGAACAGGGAATGAGCAGTTCTTC CASSLGTGNEQFF
TRBJ1-2 many TRBV20-1 - TGCAGTGCTAGAGCGCAGGGCGAGGATGGCTACACCTTC CSARAQGEDGYTF
TRBJ2-4 many TRBV6-5 - TGTGCCAGCAGTTACAGGGGCGAGGACTTTTGGGCCAAAAACATTCAGTACTTC CASSYRGEDFWAKNIQYF